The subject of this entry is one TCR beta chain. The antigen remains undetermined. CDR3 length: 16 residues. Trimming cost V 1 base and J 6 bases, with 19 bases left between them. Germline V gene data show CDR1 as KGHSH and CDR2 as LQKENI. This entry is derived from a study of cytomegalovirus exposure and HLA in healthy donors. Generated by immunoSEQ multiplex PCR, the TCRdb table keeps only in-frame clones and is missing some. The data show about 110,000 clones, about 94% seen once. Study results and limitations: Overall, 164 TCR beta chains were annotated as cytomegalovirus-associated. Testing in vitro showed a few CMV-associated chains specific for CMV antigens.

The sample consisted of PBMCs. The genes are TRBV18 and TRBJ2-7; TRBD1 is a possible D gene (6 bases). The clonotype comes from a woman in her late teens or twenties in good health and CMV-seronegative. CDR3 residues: CASSPLLQGYFSEQYF. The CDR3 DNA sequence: TGTGCCAGCTCACCACTTCTACAGGGCTATTTCTCCGAGCAGTACTTC.